The rows below give T cell receptor beta chains drawn from one sample of a study of blood T cell repertoires in COVID-19. Only in-frame clones appear in the TCRdb table, and some are missing; sequencing was by immunoSEQ multiplex PCR. The sample yields 160,000 or so clones, 85% seen once. Sequencing used peripheral blood. These receptors were collected from a middle-aged man with acute or convalescent COVID-19. CDR3s include the opening cysteine and the closing phenylalanine or tryptophan. A D gene is named only where the DNA matches it firmly. The listing skips clone size in some rows; elsewhere it reads once, few, many or a size class.

clone size: -
J gene: TRBJ1-2
CDR3 length: 15
D gene: TRBD1
V gene: TRBV6-5
CDR3 DNA: TGTGCCAGCAGTTCCGGGACAGGGCTTCGGTATGGCTACACCTTC
CDR3 protein: CASSSGTGLRYGYTF

clone size: once
J gene: TRBJ2-1
CDR3 length: 15
D gene: -
V gene: TRBV10-2
CDR3 DNA: TGCGCCAGCAGTGGAGGGGGTCCCCGTTACAATGAGCAGTTCTTC
CDR3 protein: CASSGGGPRYNEQFF

clone size: -
J gene: TRBJ2-2
CDR3 length: 15
D gene: -
V gene: TRBV24-1
CDR3 DNA: TGTGCCACCAGTGATTCATCAGGGAACACCGGGGAGCTGTTTTTT
CDR3 protein: CATSDSSGNTGELFF

clone size: -
J gene: TRBJ1-1
CDR3 length: 15
D gene: -
V gene: TRBV11-2
CDR3 DNA: TGTGCCAGCAGCTTAGTGGCGGTCATGAACACTGAAGCTTTCTTT
CDR3 protein: CASSLVAVMNTEAFF

clone size: -
J gene: TRBJ2-7
CDR3 length: 13
D gene: -
V gene: TRBV12-3/TRBV12-4
CDR3 DNA: TGTGCCAGCTTAGTCGCAGGGGAGAGGAAGCAGTACTTC
CDR3 protein: CASLVAGERKQYF

clone size: -
J gene: TRBJ1-2
CDR3 length: 12
D gene: -
V gene: TRBV28
CDR3 DNA: TGTGCCAGCAGCTTGGAGGGCTATGGCTACACCTTC
CDR3 protein: CASSLEGYGYTF

clone size: -
J gene: TRBJ2-4
CDR3 length: 15
D gene: TRBD1
V gene: TRBV7-9
CDR3 DNA: TGTGCCAGCAGCCGGACAGGGGGAGCCAAAAACATTCAGTACTTC
CDR3 protein: CASSRTGGAKNIQYF

clone size: -
J gene: TRBJ2-7
CDR3 length: 15
D gene: TRBD1
V gene: TRBV5-1
CDR3 DNA: TGCGCCAGCAGCTTAGACAGGGTCGCGACCTACGAGCAGTACTTC
CDR3 protein: CASSLDRVATYEQYF

clone size: -
J gene: TRBJ1-2
CDR3 length: 15
D gene: TRBD1
V gene: TRBV7-9
CDR3 DNA: TGTGCCAGCAGCACCGCGGGGACAGGGACTATCGGCTACACCTTC
CDR3 protein: CASSTAGTGTIGYTF

clone size: few
J gene: TRBJ1-5
CDR3 length: 16
D gene: -
V gene: TRBV5-1
CDR3 DNA: TGCGCCAGCAGCCCCCAGGGTAACACGGGCCTTCAGCCCCAGCATTTT
CDR3 protein: CASSPQGNTGLQPQHF

clone size: once
J gene: TRBJ1-1
CDR3 length: 15
D gene: -
V gene: TRBV6-1
CDR3 DNA: TGTGCCAGCAGTGAATCGAAAGGGGGTAGAGTTGAAGCTTTCTTT
CDR3 protein: CASSESKGGRVEAFF

clone size: -
J gene: TRBJ1-6
CDR3 length: 15
D gene: -
V gene: TRBV7-2
CDR3 DNA: TGTGCCAGCAGCTTAGTCGCGACAGATAATTCACCCCTCCACTTT
CDR3 protein: CASSLVATDNSPLHF

clone size: -
J gene: TRBJ1-3
CDR3 length: 15
D gene: TRBD1
V gene: TRBV19
CDR3 DNA: TGTGCCAGTACCTTCACAGGGGTTTCTGGAAACACCATATATTTT
CDR3 protein: CASTFTGVSGNTIYF

clone size: -
J gene: TRBJ1-5
CDR3 length: 13
D gene: TRBD1
V gene: TRBV4-1
CDR3 DNA: TGCGCCAGCAGCCAGGGACAGTATCAGCCCCAGCATTTT
CDR3 protein: CASSQGQYQPQHF

clone size: -
J gene: TRBJ2-5
CDR3 length: 14
D gene: TRBD1
V gene: TRBV11-2
CDR3 DNA: TGTGCCAGCAGCTTATGGGGACAGCAAGAGACCCAGTACTTC
CDR3 protein: CASSLWGQQETQYF

clone size: -
J gene: TRBJ2-3
CDR3 length: 14
D gene: TRBD2
V gene: TRBV7-7
CDR3 DNA: TGTGCCAGCAGCCTCGGACTAGGACCAGATACGCAGTATTTT
CDR3 protein: CASSLGLGPDTQYF

clone size: -
J gene: TRBJ1-6
CDR3 length: 14
D gene: -
V gene: TRBV19
CDR3 DNA: TGTGCCAGTAGTATCCCAGATTATAATTCACCCCTCCACTTT
CDR3 protein: CASSIPDYNSPLHF

clone size: -
J gene: TRBJ2-4
CDR3 length: 12
D gene: -
V gene: TRBV15
CDR3 DNA: TGTGCCACCAGCGGAGGACTCGACATTCAGTACTTC
CDR3 protein: CATSGGLDIQYF

clone size: -
J gene: TRBJ2-2
CDR3 length: 14
D gene: TRBD1
V gene: TRBV7-2
CDR3 DNA: TGTGCCAGCAGGAGGACAGGTGGGGCCGGGGAGCTGTTTTTT
CDR3 protein: CASRRTGGAGELFF

clone size: -
J gene: TRBJ1-4
CDR3 length: 17
D gene: -
V gene: TRBV25-1
CDR3 DNA: TGTGCCAGCAGTGAATTAGGAGGGTCGGTGGTGGGTGAAAAACTGTTTTTT
CDR3 protein: CASSELGGSVVGEKLFF

clone size: -
J gene: TRBJ1-2
CDR3 length: 13
D gene: -
V gene: TRBV28
CDR3 DNA: TGTGCCAGCAGCCCGACAGTGTTCTATGGCTACACCTTC
CDR3 protein: CASSPTVFYGYTF

clone size: -
J gene: TRBJ1-4
CDR3 length: 15
D gene: -
V gene: TRBV6-6
CDR3 DNA: TGTGCCAGCAGGCGGGGCCGGGCAACTAATGAAAAACTGTTTTTT
CDR3 protein: CASRRGRATNEKLFF